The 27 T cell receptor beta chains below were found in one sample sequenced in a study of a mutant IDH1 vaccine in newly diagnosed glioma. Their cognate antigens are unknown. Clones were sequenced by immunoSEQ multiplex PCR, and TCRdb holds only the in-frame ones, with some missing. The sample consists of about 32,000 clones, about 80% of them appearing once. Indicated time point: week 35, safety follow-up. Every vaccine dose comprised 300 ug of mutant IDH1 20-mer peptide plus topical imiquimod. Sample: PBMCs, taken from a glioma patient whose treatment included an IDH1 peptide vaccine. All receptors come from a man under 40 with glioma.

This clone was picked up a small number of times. The CDR3 spells CASSGPGRVRGTF. The CDR3 DNA follows: TGTGCCAGCAGTGGCCCTGGGAGGGTCCGGGGGACCTTC. This sequence joins TRBV25-1 and TRBJ1-2; the D gene is possibly TRBD1 (5 bases). This CDR3 region has 13 residues. CDR1 and CDR2 (germline): MGHDK, SYGVNS. Trimming stripped 4 bases from V and 14 bases from J, with 20 bases between.

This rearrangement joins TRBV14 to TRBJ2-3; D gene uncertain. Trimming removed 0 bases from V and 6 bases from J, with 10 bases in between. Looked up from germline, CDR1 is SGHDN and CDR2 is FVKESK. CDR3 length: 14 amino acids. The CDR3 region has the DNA TGTGCCAGCAGCCAAGAAAGGGCGAGGGATACGCAGTATTTT. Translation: CASSQERARDTQYF.

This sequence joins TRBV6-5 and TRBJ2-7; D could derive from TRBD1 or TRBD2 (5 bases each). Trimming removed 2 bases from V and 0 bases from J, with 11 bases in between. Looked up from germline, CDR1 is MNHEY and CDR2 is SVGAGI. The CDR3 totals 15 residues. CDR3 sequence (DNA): TGTGCCAGCAGTTACAGTTCAGGGAGCTCCTACGAGCAGTACTTC. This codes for CASSYSSGSSYEQYF.

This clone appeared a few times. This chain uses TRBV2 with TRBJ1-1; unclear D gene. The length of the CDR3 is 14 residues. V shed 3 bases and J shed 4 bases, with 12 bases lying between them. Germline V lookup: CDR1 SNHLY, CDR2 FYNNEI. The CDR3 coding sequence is TGTGCCAGCAGTGATCAGGCAGAGGGCACTGAAGCTTTCTTT. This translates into CASSDQAEGTEAFF.

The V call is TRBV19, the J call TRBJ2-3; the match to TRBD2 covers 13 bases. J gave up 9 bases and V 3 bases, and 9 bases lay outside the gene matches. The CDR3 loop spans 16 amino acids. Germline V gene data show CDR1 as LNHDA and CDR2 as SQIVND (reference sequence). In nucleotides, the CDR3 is TGTGCCAGTAGTATGTCCGGGACTAGCGGGACCGTAACGCAGTATTTT. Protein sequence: CASSMSGTSGTVTQYF.

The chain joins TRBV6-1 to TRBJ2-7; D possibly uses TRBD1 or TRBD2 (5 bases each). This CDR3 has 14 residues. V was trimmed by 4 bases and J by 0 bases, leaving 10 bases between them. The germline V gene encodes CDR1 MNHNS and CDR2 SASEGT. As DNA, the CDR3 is TGTGCCAGCAGTGGGACAAGCGGCTCCTACGAGCAGTACTTC. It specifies CASSGTSGSYEQYF.

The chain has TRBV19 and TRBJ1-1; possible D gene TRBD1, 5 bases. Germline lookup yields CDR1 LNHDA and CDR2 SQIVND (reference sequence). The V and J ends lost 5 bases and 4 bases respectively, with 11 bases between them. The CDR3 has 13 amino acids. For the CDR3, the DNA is TGTGCCAGTAGTGCGGACGGGGGCACTGAAGCTTTCTTT. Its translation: CASSADGGTEAFF.

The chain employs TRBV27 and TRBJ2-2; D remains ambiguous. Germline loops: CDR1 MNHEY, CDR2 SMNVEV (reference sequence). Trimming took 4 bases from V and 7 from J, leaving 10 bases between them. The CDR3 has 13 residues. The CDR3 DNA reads TGTGCCAGCAGTTATTGGGTAGTCGGGGAGCTGTTTTTT. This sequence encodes CASSYWVVGELFF.

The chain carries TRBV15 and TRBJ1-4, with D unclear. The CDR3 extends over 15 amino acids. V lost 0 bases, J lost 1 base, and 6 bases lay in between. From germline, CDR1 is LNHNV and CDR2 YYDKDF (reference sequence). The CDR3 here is CATSRDDGTNEKLFF. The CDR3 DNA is TGTGCCACCAGCAGAGATGACGGAACTAATGAAAAACTGTTTTTT.

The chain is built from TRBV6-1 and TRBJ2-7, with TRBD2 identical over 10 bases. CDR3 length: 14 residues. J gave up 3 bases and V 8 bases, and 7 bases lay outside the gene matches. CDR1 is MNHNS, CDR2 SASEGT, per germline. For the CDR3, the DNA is TGTGCCAGCCAGTACACTAGCGGGGACTACGAGCAGTACTTC. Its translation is CASQYTSGDYEQYF.

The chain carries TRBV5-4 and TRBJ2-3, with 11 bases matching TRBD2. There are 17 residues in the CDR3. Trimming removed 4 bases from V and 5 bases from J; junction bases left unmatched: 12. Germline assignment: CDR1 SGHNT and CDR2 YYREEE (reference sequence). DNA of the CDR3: TGTGCCAGCAGCGGACCTCTAGCGGGAGGCAACGAAGATACGCAGTATTTT. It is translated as CASSGPLAGGNEDTQYF. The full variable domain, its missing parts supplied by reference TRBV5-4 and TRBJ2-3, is ETGVTQSPTHLIKTRGQQVTLRCSSQSGHNTVSWYQQALGQGPQFIFQYYREEENGRGNFPPRFSGLQFPNYSSELNVNALELDDSALYLCASSGPLAGGNEDTQYFGPGTRLTVL.

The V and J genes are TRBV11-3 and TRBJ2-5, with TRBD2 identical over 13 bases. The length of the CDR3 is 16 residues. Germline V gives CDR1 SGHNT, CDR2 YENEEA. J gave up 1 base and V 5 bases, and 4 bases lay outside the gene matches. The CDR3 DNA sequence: TGTGCCAGCAGCCTCGGACTAGCGGGAGTCCAAGAGACCCAGTACTTC. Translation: CASSLGLAGVQETQYF.

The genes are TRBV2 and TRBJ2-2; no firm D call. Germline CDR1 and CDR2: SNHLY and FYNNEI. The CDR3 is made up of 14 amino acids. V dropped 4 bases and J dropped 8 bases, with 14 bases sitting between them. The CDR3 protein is CASSVPLTAGELFF. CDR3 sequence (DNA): TGTGCCAGCAGTGTCCCACTAACGGCAGGGGAGCTGTTTTTT. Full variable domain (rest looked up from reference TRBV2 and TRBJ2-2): EPEVTQTPSHQVTQMGQEVILRCVPISNHLYFYWYRQILGQKVEFLVSFYNNEISEKSEIFDDQFSVERPDGSNFTLKIRSTKLEDSAMYFCASSVPLTAGELFFGEGSRLTVL.

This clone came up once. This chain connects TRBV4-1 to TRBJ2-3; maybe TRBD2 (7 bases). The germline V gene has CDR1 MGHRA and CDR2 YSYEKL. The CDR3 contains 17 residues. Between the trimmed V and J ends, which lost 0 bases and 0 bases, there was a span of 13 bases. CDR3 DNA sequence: TGCGCCAGCAGCCAAGAGGGCAAGGGGGGGAGCACAGATACGCAGTATTTT. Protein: CASSQEGKGGSTDTQYF.

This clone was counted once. CDR3 sequence reads: CASSVVNGALNEQFF. CDR3 sequence (DNA): TGTGCCAGCAGCGTAGTTAACGGGGCCCTCAATGAGCAGTTCTTC. This rearrangement joins TRBV9 to TRBJ2-1, with D perhaps TRBD1 or TRBD2 (5 bases each). The germline gives CDR1 SGDLS, CDR2 YYNGEE. This CDR3 has 15 residues. The germline V and J ends were trimmed by 0 bases and 6 bases, with 13 bases remaining between them. Supplemented by reference TRBV9 and TRBJ2-1, the full variable domain reads DSGVTQTPKHLITATGQRVTLRCSPRSGDLSVYWYQQSLDQGLQFLIQYYNGEERAKGNILERFSAQQFPDLHSELNLSSLELGDSALYFCASSVVNGALNEQFFGPGTRLTVL.

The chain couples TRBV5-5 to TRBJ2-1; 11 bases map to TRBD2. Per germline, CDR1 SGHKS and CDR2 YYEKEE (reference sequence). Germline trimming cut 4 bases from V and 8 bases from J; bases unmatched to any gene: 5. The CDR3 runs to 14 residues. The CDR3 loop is CASSHSGRGDEQFF. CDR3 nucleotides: TGTGCCAGCAGCCATAGCGGGAGGGGGGATGAGCAGTTCTTC. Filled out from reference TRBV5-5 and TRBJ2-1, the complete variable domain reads DAGVTQSPTHLIKTRGQQVTLRCSPISGHKSVSWYQQVLGQGPQFIFQYYEKEERGRGNFPDRFSARQFPNYSSELNVNALLLGDSALYLCASSHSGRGDEQFFGPGTRLTVL.

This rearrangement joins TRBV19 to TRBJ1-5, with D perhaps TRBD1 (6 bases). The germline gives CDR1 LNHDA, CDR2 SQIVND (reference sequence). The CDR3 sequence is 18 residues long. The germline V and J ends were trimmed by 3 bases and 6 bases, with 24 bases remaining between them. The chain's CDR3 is CASSIGPPGADPGQPQHF. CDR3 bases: TGTGCCAGTAGTATCGGCCCGCCAGGGGCAGATCCGGGTCAGCCCCAGCATTTT.

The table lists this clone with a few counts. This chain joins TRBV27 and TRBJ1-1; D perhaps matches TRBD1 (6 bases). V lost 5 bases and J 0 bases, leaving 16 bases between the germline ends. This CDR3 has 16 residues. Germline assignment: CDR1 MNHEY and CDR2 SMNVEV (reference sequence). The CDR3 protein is CASSPEYREMNTEAFF. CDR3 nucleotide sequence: TGTGCCAGCAGTCCCGAATACAGGGAGATGAACACTGAAGCTTTCTTT.

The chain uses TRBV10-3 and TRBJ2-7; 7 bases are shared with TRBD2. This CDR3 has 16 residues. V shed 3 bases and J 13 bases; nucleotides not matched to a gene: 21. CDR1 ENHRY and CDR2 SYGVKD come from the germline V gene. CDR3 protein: CAISETGGGPARRVYF. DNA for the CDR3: TGTGCCATCAGTGAAACAGGCGGGGGACCTGCCCGGCGGGTCTACTTC.

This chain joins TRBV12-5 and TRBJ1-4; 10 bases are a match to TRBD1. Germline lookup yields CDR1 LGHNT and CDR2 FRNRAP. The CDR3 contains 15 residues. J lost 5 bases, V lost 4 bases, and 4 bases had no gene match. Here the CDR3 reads CASGSGGQGNEKLFF. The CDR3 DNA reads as TGTGCTAGTGGTTCAGGGGGACAGGGGAATGAAAAACTGTTTTTT.

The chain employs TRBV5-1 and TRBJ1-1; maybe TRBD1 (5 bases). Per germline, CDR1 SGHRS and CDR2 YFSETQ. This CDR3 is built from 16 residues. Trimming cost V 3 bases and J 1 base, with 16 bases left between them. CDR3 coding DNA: TGCGCCAGCAGCTACGGACACGGCGGGGGGAACACTGAAGCTTTCTTT. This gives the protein CASSYGHGGGNTEAFF.

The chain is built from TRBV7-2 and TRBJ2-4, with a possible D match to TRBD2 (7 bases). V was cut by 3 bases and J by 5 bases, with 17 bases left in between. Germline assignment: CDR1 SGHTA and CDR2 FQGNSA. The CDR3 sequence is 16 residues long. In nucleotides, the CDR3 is TGTGCCAGCAGCTTTGGGGGGGGGCAGGGTCAAAACATTCAGTACTTC. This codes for CASSFGGGQGQNIQYF.

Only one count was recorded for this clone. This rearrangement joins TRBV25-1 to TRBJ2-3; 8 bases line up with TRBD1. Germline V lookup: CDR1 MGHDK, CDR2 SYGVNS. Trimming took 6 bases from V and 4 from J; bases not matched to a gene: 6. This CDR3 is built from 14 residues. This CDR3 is CASSRDRNSDTQYF. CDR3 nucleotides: TGTGCCAGCAGCCGGGACAGGAATTCAGATACGCAGTATTTT.

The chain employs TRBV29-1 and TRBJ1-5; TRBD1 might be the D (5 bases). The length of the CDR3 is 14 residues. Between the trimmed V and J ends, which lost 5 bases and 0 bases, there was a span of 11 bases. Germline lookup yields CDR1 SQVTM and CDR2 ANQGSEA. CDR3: CSVSAGYSNQPQHF. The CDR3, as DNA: TGCAGCGTTTCTGCAGGGTATAGCAATCAGCCCCAGCATTTT.

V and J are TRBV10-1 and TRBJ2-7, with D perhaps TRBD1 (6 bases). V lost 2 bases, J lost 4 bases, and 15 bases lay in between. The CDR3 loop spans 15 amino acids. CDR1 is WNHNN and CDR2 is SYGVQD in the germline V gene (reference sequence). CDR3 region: CASSETALGGYEQYF. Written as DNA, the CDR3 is TGCGCCAGCAGTGAGACGGCGTTAGGGGGATACGAGCAGTACTTC.

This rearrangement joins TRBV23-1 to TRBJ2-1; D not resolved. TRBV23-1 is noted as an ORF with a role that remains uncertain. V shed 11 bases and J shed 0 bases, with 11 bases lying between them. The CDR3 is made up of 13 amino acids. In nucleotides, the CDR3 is TGCGCCCGGGCAGGCGGCTCCTACAATGAGCAGTTCTTC. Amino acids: CARAGGSYNEQFF.

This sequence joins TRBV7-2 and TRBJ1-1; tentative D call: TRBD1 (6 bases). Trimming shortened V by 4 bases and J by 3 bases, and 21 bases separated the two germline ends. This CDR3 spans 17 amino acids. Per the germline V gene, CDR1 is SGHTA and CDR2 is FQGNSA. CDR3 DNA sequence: TGTGCCAGCAGCTCAAGGCCCGGTACAGGGCTCGACACTGAAGCTTTCTTT. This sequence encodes CASSSRPGTGLDTEAFF.